Listed below are T cell receptor beta chains from one sample, sequenced in a study of shared clonotypes between healthy human individuals. Data came from immunoSEQ multiplex PCR; TCRdb stores just in-frame clones and leaves some out. The data show around 95,000 clones, with under 80% seen just once and less than 50% held by the top ten. Source material: memory CD8+ T cells sorted from blood. Receptors were obtained from a man aged 25-45 years in good health. CDR3s include the opening cysteine and the closing phenylalanine or tryptophan.

13,TRBJ2-3,TRBV5-1,CASSLDRLDTQYF
18,TRBJ2-1,TRBV18,CASSPPMGLAGNLNEQFF
14,TRBJ2-5,TRBV6-5,CASSVSGVGETQYF
14,TRBJ2-2,TRBV4-3,CASSQVMDSRELFF
12,TRBJ2-3,TRBV5-4,CASTKPRDTQYF
14,TRBJ2-3,TRBV18,CASSPPLITDTQYF
16,TRBJ2-2,TRBV28,CASSYEGPANTGELFF
16,TRBJ2-2,TRBV28,CASSLWTSGNTGELFF
15,TRBJ1-2,TRBV5-5,CASSPLGGYNYGYTF
13,TRBJ2-1,TRBV27,CASSDQLRNEQFF
13,TRBJ1-2,TRBV28,CASSLGTGLGYTF
14,TRBJ2-1,TRBV2,CASSEQGPSNEQFF
13,TRBJ2-7,TRBV6-1,CASRYGAAYEQYF
15,TRBJ2-7,TRBV7-9,CASSPSDRGSYEQYF
11,TRBJ2-7,TRBV10-3,CAISDGGEQYF
14,TRBJ1-5,TRBV11-2,CASSAGGFGQPQHF
15,TRBJ2-6,TRBV4-1,CASSPISTGPHVLTF
13,TRBJ1-4,TRBV7-3,CASSQNLGEKLFF
13,TRBJ2-2,TRBV10-1,CASSERGTGELFF
10,TRBJ1-1,TRBV20-1,CSARRSEAFF
14,TRBJ2-7,TRBV19,CASSMDSGTGEQYF
13,TRBJ1-1,TRBV7-9,CASSRREDTEAFF
16,TRBJ2-1,TRBV25-1,CASSDSSGGSYNEQFF
12,TRBJ1-5,TRBV6-6,CASSSQNQPQHF
15,TRBJ2-7,TRBV29-1,CSVEDRDSGIYEQYF
13,TRBJ2-1,TRBV6-4,CASSDRSYNEQFF
14,TRBJ2-3,TRBV11-2,CASSPHQATDTQYF
16,TRBJ2-5,TRBV28,CASSFLGEGLKETQYF
13,TRBJ2-7,TRBV10-1,CASSSGQGYEQYF
16,TRBJ2-1,TRBV11-2,CASSTYAGTSYNEQFF
16,TRBJ2-3,TRBV7-9,CASSDPWSGTTDTQYF
16,TRBJ1-5,TRBV9,CASSPGTGYSNQPQHF
14,TRBJ1-2,TRBV19,CASSRTADNYGYTF
16,TRBJ2-5,TRBV28,CASSLLHNGGIGTQYF
14,TRBJ2-7,TRBV28,CASSPRDRSYEQYF
14,TRBJ2-7,TRBV4-3,CASSQDFQAYEQYF
16,TRBJ1-5,TRBV25-1,CASSASGGISSQPQHF
15,TRBJ2-1,TRBV6-1,CASSDGAGGYNEQFF
11,TRBJ2-2,TRBV2,CASVGTGELFF
14,TRBJ2-3,TRBV27,CASPLGRGTDTQYF
13,TRBJ2-7,TRBV30,CAWSVTGPYEQYF
14,TRBJ1-5,TRBV7-8,CASSMGQGEQPQHF
15,TRBJ2-7,TRBV6-1,CASSVLKGGTYEQYF
15,TRBJ2-7,TRBV29-1,CSVGGTSGRAYEQYF
14,TRBJ2-7,TRBV29-1,CSVGQGGYSYEQYF
16,TRBJ2-3,TRBV4-2,CASSQAEGGGPDTQYF
19,TRBJ2-6,TRBV7-6,CASSPFAGTVRSGANVLTF